These 17 T cell receptor beta chains originate from one sample sequenced in a study of graft-versus-host responses after intestinal transplantation. Their recognized antigens are unknown. Assay: immunoSEQ multiplex PCR; the TCRdb copy retains only in-frame clones and omits some. The table records roughly 70,000 clones, over 75% of them present only once. The sample here was unstimulated CD4+ T cells sorted from spleen or lymph node cells, taken before transplant. These receptors were collected from a human donor who was the organ donor for an intestinal transplant.

The chain is built from TRBV19 and TRBJ1-5; weak D call: TRBD1 (6 bases). Per the germline V gene, CDR1 is LNHDA and CDR2 is SQIVND (reference sequence). The CDR3 is made up of 15 amino acids. V lost 2 bases and J 6 bases, leaving 14 bases between the germline ends. The CDR3 nucleotides read TGTGCCAGTAGTATACTTCTACAGGGTAGTCAGCCCCAGCATTTT. This sequence encodes CASSILLQGSQPQHF. The variable domain in full, with the rest retrieved from reference TRBV19 and TRBJ1-5, is DGGITQSPKYLFRKEGQNVTLSCEQNLNHDAMYWYRQDPGQGLRLIYYSQIVNDFQKGDIAEGYSVSREKKESFPLTVTSAQKNPTAFYLCASSILLQGSQPQHFGDGTRLSIL.

The CDR3 bases are TGTGCCATCAGCGTAGGACAGGGGGACACAGATACGCAGTATTTT. Translated, it gives CAISVGQGDTDTQYF. The rearrangement uses TRBV10-3 and TRBJ2-3; 10 bases fit TRBD1. CDR1 and CDR2 (germline): ENHRY, SYGVKD. The CDR3 extends over 15 amino acids. V trimming: 6 bases; J trimming: 2 bases; junction bases outside the gene matches: 5.

The rearrangement uses TRBV28 and TRBJ2-1; 8 bases match TRBD2. The CDR3 consists of 12 residues. The germline V gene has CDR1 MDHEN and CDR2 SYDVKM. With V trimmed by 10 bases and J by 6 bases, 5 bases remained unmatched. For the CDR3, the DNA is TGTGCCATACTAAGCGGGGGCAATGAGCAGTTCTTC. This sequence encodes CAILSGGNEQFF.

The count of this clone is one. This chain links TRBV5-4 with TRBJ2-7, with D perhaps TRBD2 (6 bases). Between the trimmed V and J ends, which lost 0 bases and 0 bases, there was a span of 7 bases. CDR3 length equals 14 residues. Germline assignment: CDR1 SGHNT and CDR2 YYREEE (reference sequence). The DNA for the CDR3 is TGTGCCAGCAGCTTGGGGGGAGGCTCCTACGAGCAGTACGTC. Its protein product is CASSLGGGSYEQYV.

This chain links TRBV30 with TRBJ2-1, with TRBD2 as a possible D gene (7 bases). Germline V lookup: CDR1 GTSNPN, CDR2 SVGIG (reference sequence). The CDR3 runs 15 residues. Deletions cut 0 bases from V and 9 bases from J, with 18 bases between. CDR3 DNA sequence: TGTGCCTGGAGTGTAAAGGGGGACTATAGGGGTGAGCAGTTCTTC. Its protein product is CAWSVKGDYRGEQFF.

Note on this clone: Other nucleotide sequences from this sample produce the same CDR3. The rearrangement links TRBV15 to TRBJ2-3, with 9 bases lining up with TRBD2. The CDR3 is made up of 16 amino acids. V dropped 0 bases and J dropped 5; count of bases not matched to a gene: 6. CDR1 is LNHNV, CDR2 YYDKDF, per germline (reference sequence). The CDR3 sequence is CATSRDLQRGVDTQYF. The CDR3, as DNA: TGTGCCACCAGCAGAGATTTACAGCGGGGGGTAGATACGCAGTATTTT.

The rearrangement links TRBV5-1 to TRBJ2-2; 7 nucleotides align to TRBD2. CDR1 SGHRS and CDR2 YFSETQ come from the germline V gene. After removal of 2 bases from V and 0 bases from J, the junction contained 7 bases not matched to a gene. The CDR3 consists of 17 residues. The DNA for the CDR3 is TGCGCCAGCAGCTTAATTAGCGGGTCTACGAACACCGGGGAGCTGTTTTTT. It encodes CASSLISGSTNTGELFF.

V gene TRBV5-6 combines with J gene TRBJ1-4; no firm D call. The CDR3 contains 11 residues. In germline, CDR1 is SGHDT, CDR2 YYEEEE. V shed 0 bases and J shed 14 bases, with 8 bases lying between them. The CDR3 loop is CASSLGPPLFF. The CDR3 bases are TGTGCCAGCAGCTTGGGGCCCCCTCTGTTTTTT.

V is TRBV14 and J is TRBJ2-5, with D hard to call. Germline CDR1 reads SGHDN; CDR2 reads FVKESK. CDR3 size: 15 residues. Trimming removed 0 bases from V and 0 bases from J, with 8 bases in between. Here the CDR3 reads CASSQEFPYQETQYF. CDR3 nucleotide sequence: TGTGCCAGCAGCCAAGAGTTCCCGTACCAAGAGACCCAGTACTTC.

The chain carries TRBV21-1 and TRBJ1-1; the table's D call, TRBD1, has no DNA check behind it. TRBV21-1 is annotated as a pseudogene. This CDR3 is built from 15 residues. The CDR3 loop is CASSKARGQDTEAFF. CDR3 sequence (DNA): TGTGCCAGCAGCAAAGCAAGAGGACAGGACACTGAAGCTTTCTTT.

This rearrangement joins TRBV6-6 to TRBJ1-1, with D unclear. V shed 0 bases and J shed 0 bases, with 5 bases lying between them. CDR3 length: 14 amino acids. Germline V gene lookup returns CDR1 MNHNY and CDR2 SVGAGI (reference sequence). The CDR3 bases are TGTGCCAGCAGTTACTCAGGAGTGAACACTGAAGCTTTCTTT. Its translation: CASSYSGVNTEAFF.

The chain employs TRBV28 and TRBJ1-5; perhaps TRBD1 as D (5 bases). There are 17 residues in the CDR3. Germline values: CDR1 MDHEN, CDR2 SYDVKM. Trimming shortened V by 6 bases and J by 0 bases, and 18 bases separated the two germline ends. CDR3 bases: TGTGCCAGCAGACGGGGAGGGGCAGCTTATAGCAATCAGCCCCAGCATTTT. Its translation: CASRRGGAAYSNQPQHF.

The rearrangement links TRBV11-3 to TRBJ2-1, with 8 bases identical to TRBD1. Per germline, CDR1 SGHNT and CDR2 YENEEA. The CDR3 totals 13 residues. The ends lost 5 bases at V and 7 bases at J; junction bases unmatched: 4. The CDR3 is CASSPGGLNEQFF. The CDR3 region has the DNA TGTGCCAGCAGCCCAGGGGGCTTAAATGAGCAGTTCTTC.

The chain uses TRBV27 and TRBJ2-1; 11 bases agree with TRBD2. V lost 2 bases and J lost 4; bases outside the gene matches: 4. The CDR3 has 16 amino acids. In germline, CDR1 is MNHEY, CDR2 SMNVEV (reference sequence). Here the CDR3 DNA reads TGTGCCAGCAGTTTACCCCTAGCGGGGGGTTACAATGAGCAGTTCTTC. Its protein is CASSLPLAGGYNEQFF.

The CDR3 DNA follows: TGTGCCAGTAGTACACAATCCGGGACTACCCACAATGAGCAGTTCTTC. Its translation is CASSTQSGTTHNEQFF. This chain connects TRBV19 to TRBJ2-1; TRBD2 matches 7 bases. Germline V gene data show CDR1 as LNHDA and CDR2 as SQIVND (reference sequence). After removal of 4 bases from V and 5 bases from J, the junction contained 11 bases not matched to a gene. This CDR3 contains 16 residues.

The chain joins TRBV2 to TRBJ1-5; D call uncertain. The CDR3 sequence is 14 residues long. V gave up 8 bases and J gave up 1 base, with 12 bases separating them. Germline values: CDR1 SNHLY, CDR2 FYNNEI. For the CDR3, the DNA is TGTGCCAGCGGATCAGGTGCGAGCAATCAGCCCCAGCATTTT. The encoded protein is CASGSGASNQPQHF.

The V gene is TRBV5-4, the J gene TRBJ1-1, with 7 bases fitting TRBD1. V was pared by 4 bases and J by 1 base, with 4 bases of the junction left unmatched. Per germline, CDR1 SGHNT and CDR2 YYREEE (reference sequence). The length of the CDR3 is 14 residues. CDR3: CASSEGQRNTEAFF. Written as DNA, the CDR3 is TGTGCCAGCAGCGAGGGACAGAGGAACACTGAAGCTTTCTTT.